This TCR beta chain was retrieved from a study of shared clonotypes between healthy human individuals. From germline, CDR1 is SNHLY and CDR2 FYNNEI. J lost 9 bases, V lost 7 bases, and 8 bases had no gene match. This CDR3 spans 14 amino acids. TCRdb's copy holds only in-frame clones and misses some; the assay was immunoSEQ multiplex PCR. The sample contains about 1 million clones, about 75% of which appear only once. The receptor comes from a man aged 18 to 29 in good health. The J gene is TRBJ2-1, the V gene TRBV2; the match to TRBD2 covers 11 bases. Source material: memory CD4+ T cells sorted from blood. The subset: CD45RA-negative fraction. CDR3 amino acids: CASTLTSGAVEQFF. CDR3 sequence (DNA): TGTGCCAGCACCCTGACTAGCGGGGCGGTTGAGCAGTTCTTC.